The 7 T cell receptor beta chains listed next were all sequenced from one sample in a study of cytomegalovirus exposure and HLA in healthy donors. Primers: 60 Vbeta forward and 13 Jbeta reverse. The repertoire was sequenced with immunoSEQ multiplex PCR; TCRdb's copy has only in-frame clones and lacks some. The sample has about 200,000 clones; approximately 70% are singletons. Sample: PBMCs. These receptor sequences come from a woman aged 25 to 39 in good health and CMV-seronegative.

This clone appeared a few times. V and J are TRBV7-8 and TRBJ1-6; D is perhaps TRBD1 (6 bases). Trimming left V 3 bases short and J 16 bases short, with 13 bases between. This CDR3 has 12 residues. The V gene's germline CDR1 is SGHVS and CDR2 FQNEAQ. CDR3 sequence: CASSLVGQSLHF. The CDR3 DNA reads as TGTGCCAGCAGCTTGGTAGGACAGTCGCTCCACTTT.

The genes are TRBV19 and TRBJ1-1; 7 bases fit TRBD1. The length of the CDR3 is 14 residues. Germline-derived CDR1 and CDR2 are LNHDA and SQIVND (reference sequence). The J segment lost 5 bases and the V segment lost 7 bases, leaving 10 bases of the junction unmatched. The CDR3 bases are TGTGCCAGTATGCCGACAGGGTCGTCAACTGAAGCTTTCTTT. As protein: CASMPTGSSTEAFF. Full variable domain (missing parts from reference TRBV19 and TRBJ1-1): DGGITQSPKYLFRKEGQNVTLSCEQNLNHDAMYWYRQDPGQGLRLIYYSQIVNDFQKGDIAEGYSVSREKKESFPLTVTSAQKNPTAFYLCASMPTGSSTEAFFGQGTRLTVV.

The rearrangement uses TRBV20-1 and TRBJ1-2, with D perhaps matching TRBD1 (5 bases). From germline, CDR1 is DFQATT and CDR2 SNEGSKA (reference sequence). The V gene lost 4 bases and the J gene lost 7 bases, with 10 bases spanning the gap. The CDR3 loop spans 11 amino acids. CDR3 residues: CSAKNQGGYTF. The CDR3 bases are TGCAGTGCTAAGAATCAGGGTGGCTACACCTTC.

CDR3 in DNA: TGTGCCAGCTCTCCTAGACAGGGGACCGAGACCCAGTACTTC. Its protein product is CASSPRQGTETQYF. This chain joins TRBV18 and TRBJ2-5; the match to TRBD1 covers 8 bases. Looked up from germline, CDR1 is KGHSH and CDR2 is LQKENI. This CDR3 has 14 amino acids. The J segment lost 5 bases and the V segment lost 6 bases, leaving 8 bases of the junction unmatched. Complete variable domain (other parts from reference TRBV18 and TRBJ2-5): NAGVMQNPRHLVRRRGQEARLRCSPMKGHSHVYWYRQLPEEGLKFMVYLQKENIIDESGMPKERFSAEFPKEGPSILRIQQVVRGDSAAYFCASSPRQGTETQYFGPGTRLLVL.

The CDR3 reads CAISDPRDSRYSNQPQHF. For the CDR3, the DNA is TGTGCCATCAGTGATCCCCGGGACAGTCGGTATAGCAATCAGCCCCAGCATTTT. The chain carries TRBV10-3 and TRBJ1-5; 7 nucleotides align to TRBD1. V was clipped by 3 bases and J by 0 bases; unmatched bases: 11. There are 18 residues in the CDR3. Germline CDR1 ENHRY, CDR2 SYGVKD.

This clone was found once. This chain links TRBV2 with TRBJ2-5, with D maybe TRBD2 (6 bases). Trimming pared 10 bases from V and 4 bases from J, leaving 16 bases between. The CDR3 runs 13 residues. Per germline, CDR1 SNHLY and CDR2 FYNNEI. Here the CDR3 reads CATRLDVRETQYF. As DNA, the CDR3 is TGTGCCACCCGACTAGATGTGAGAGAGACCCAGTACTTC.

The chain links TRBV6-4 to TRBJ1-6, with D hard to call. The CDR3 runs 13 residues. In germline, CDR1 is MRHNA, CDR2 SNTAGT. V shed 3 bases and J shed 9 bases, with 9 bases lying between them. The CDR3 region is CASSERLSSPLHF. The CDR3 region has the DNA TGTGCCAGCAGTGAACGCCTCAGTTCACCCCTCCACTTT.